This T cell receptor beta chain was captured by sequencing in a study of T-cell reconstitution after alpha-beta-depleted transplantation in children. This clonotype was seen repeatedly, ten times or more. Its cognate antigen is unknown. Study results and limitations: Several patients had high TCRbeta diversity at day 60; it came from surviving recipient T cells and thymic progenitors.

The authors prepared the TCRbeta library with unique molecular identifiers. TCRdb ran MiXCR on the PCR reads and lists one entry per CDR3 protein. The sample consists of about 300,000 distinct CDR3 sequences, around 10% of them appearing once. This CDR3 contains 15 residues. Germline V gives CDR1 KGHDR, CDR2 SFDVKD. V shed 9 bases and J 0 bases; nucleotides not matched to a gene: 6. The chain combines TRBV24-1 with TRBJ2-3, with 9 positions matching TRBD1. The receptor was isolated from a boy under two years old with acute myeloid leukemia, due to receive a stem cell transplant. The source was PBMCs, collected before TCRalphabeta/CD19-depleted stem cell transplant. DNA of the CDR3: TGTGCCACCCGCCGGACAGGGGCTAGCACAGATACGCAGTATTTT. This gives the protein CATRRTGASTDTQYF.